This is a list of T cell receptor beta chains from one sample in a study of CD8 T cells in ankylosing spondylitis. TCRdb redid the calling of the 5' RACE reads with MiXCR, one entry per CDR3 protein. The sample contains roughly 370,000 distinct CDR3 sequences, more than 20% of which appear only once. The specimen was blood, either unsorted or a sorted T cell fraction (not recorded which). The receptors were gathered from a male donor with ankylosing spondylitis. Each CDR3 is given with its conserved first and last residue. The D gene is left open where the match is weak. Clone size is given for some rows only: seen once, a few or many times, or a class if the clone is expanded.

CDR3nt: TGCAGTGCTGTAGCGGGAGGGACCGGGGAGCTGTTTTTT; CDR3aa: CSAVAGGTGELFF; abundance: few; v_gene: TRBV20-1; d_gene: TRBD2; j_gene: TRBJ2-2
CDR3nt: TGTGCCAGCAGCCGGACAGGGGGCAAAACCGGGGAGCTGTTTTTT; CDR3aa: CASSRTGGKTGELFF; abundance: few; v_gene: TRBV7-8; d_gene: TRBD1; j_gene: TRBJ2-2
CDR3nt: TGCGCCAGCAGCCTACTAGCGGGGGTGACTGGCAATGAGCAGTTCTTC; CDR3aa: CASSLLAGVTGNEQFF; abundance: few; v_gene: TRBV5-1; d_gene: TRBD2; j_gene: TRBJ2-1
CDR3nt: TGTGCCATCGGGTACAATGAGCAGTTCTTC; CDR3aa: CAIGYNEQFF; abundance: NA; v_gene: TRBV10-3; d_gene: NA; j_gene: TRBJ2-1
CDR3nt: TGTGCCAGCAGCCCTCCGGCAGGCCTACCCGGGAATGAAAAACTGTTTTTT; CDR3aa: CASSPPAGLPGNEKLFF; abundance: once; v_gene: TRBV7-9; d_gene: NA; j_gene: TRBJ1-4
CDR3nt: TGTGCCAGCAGTTCGGAGTTCGGCGAGCAGTACTTC; CDR3aa: CASSSEFGEQYF; abundance: few; v_gene: TRBV12-3/TRBV12-4; d_gene: NA; j_gene: TRBJ2-7
CDR3nt: TGTGCCATCAGTGAGGACTTCGTAGCGGGAGGGCTGAACACCGGGGAGCTGTTTTTT; CDR3aa: CAISEDFVAGGLNTGELFF; abundance: few; v_gene: TRBV10-3; d_gene: TRBD2; j_gene: TRBJ2-2
CDR3nt: TGTGCCAGCAGCAAATTGACTAGCCATGGCACAGATACGCAGTATTTT; CDR3aa: CASSKLTSHGTDTQYF; abundance: NA; v_gene: TRBV12-3/TRBV12-4; d_gene: TRBD2; j_gene: TRBJ2-3
CDR3nt: TGCGCCAGCAGACGGGAGGGCCAGAATGAGCAGTTCTTC; CDR3aa: CASRREGQNEQFF; abundance: NA; v_gene: TRBV5-1; d_gene: TRBD2; j_gene: TRBJ2-1
CDR3nt: TGTGCCAGCAGTAGAATAGCGGGGGCCTCCTACGAGCAGTACTTC; CDR3aa: CASSRIAGASYEQYF; abundance: once; v_gene: TRBV28; d_gene: TRBD2; j_gene: TRBJ2-7
CDR3nt: TGTGCCAGCAGTCCGGCGGGGCTTGGAAACACCATATATTTT; CDR3aa: CASSPAGLGNTIYF; abundance: NA; v_gene: TRBV12-3/TRBV12-4; d_gene: NA; j_gene: TRBJ1-3
CDR3nt: TGTGCCAGCAGCTTAAGGGGAGGGGGCTATAATTCACCCCTCCACTTT; CDR3aa: CASSLRGGGYNSPLHF; abundance: NA; v_gene: TRBV7-2; d_gene: NA; j_gene: TRBJ1-6
CDR3nt: TGTGCCAGCGGCGGGGGCTCTGGAAACACCATATATTTT; CDR3aa: CASGGGSGNTIYF; abundance: NA; v_gene: TRBV3-1; d_gene: NA; j_gene: TRBJ1-3
CDR3nt: TGTGCCAGCAGCTCCGACAGGGGCTATAGCACAGATACGCAGTATTTT; CDR3aa: CASSSDRGYSTDTQYF; abundance: NA; v_gene: TRBV5-6; d_gene: TRBD1; j_gene: TRBJ2-3
CDR3nt: TGTGCCAGCAGTTACTCGGCTAGCGGGCAGGAGCAGTTCTTC; CDR3aa: CASSYSASGQEQFF; abundance: few; v_gene: TRBV6-2/TRBV6-3; d_gene: TRBD2; j_gene: TRBJ2-1
CDR3nt: TGCAGCGTTGAACCTAGCGGAAATGAGCAGTTCTTC; CDR3aa: CSVEPSGNEQFF; abundance: many; v_gene: TRBV29-1; d_gene: TRBD2; j_gene: TRBJ2-1
CDR3nt: TGTGCCAGCAGCTTAGTAACAGGGGTCTACACTGAAGCTTTCTTT; CDR3aa: CASSLVTGVYTEAFF; abundance: NA; v_gene: TRBV7-9; d_gene: TRBD1; j_gene: TRBJ1-1
CDR3nt: TGTGCCAGCAGCTTAAGGGCGGGAGCCGTATCAGAGACCCAGTACTTC; CDR3aa: CASSLRAGAVSETQYF; abundance: NA; v_gene: TRBV7-9; d_gene: TRBD2; j_gene: TRBJ2-5
CDR3nt: TGTGCCAGCAGCCTTCGCCAGAACTATGGCTACACCTTC; CDR3aa: CASSLRQNYGYTF; abundance: many; v_gene: TRBV3-1; d_gene: NA; j_gene: TRBJ1-2
CDR3nt: TGTGCCATCAGCCAGGGTGCACCCGCGAACACCGGGGAGCTGTTTTTT; CDR3aa: CAISQGAPANTGELFF; abundance: once; v_gene: TRBV10-3; d_gene: NA; j_gene: TRBJ2-2
CDR3nt: TGCAGTGCTAGAGCCCAGCCGTGGGGGACAGATACGCAGTATTTT; CDR3aa: CSARAQPWGTDTQYF; abundance: NA; v_gene: TRBV20-1; d_gene: NA; j_gene: TRBJ2-3
CDR3nt: TGTGCCAGCGGCATCGGAGGGGAACTGTTTTTT; CDR3aa: CASGIGGELFF; abundance: few; v_gene: TRBV12-3/TRBV12-4; d_gene: NA; j_gene: TRBJ1-4
CDR3nt: TGCGCCAGCAGCTTGTTTTCCCAGAACACTGAAGCTTTCTTT; CDR3aa: CASSLFSQNTEAFF; abundance: NA; v_gene: TRBV5-1; d_gene: NA; j_gene: TRBJ1-1
CDR3nt: TGCGCCAGCAGTAGTCGCGAGGGACTCAAAAAGCAGTTCTTC; CDR3aa: CASSSREGLKKQFF; abundance: NA; v_gene: TRBV5-1; d_gene: NA; j_gene: TRBJ2-1
CDR3nt: TGCAGCGTCGACAGCCCCGGACCCACCGGGGAGCTGTTTTTT; CDR3aa: CSVDSPGPTGELFF; abundance: few; v_gene: TRBV29-1; d_gene: NA; j_gene: TRBJ2-2
CDR3nt: TGTGCCAGCAGCACCTTGGAGAACACTGAAGCTTTCTTT; CDR3aa: CASSTLENTEAFF; abundance: NA; v_gene: TRBV3-1; d_gene: NA; j_gene: TRBJ1-1
CDR3nt: TGTGCCAGCAGCTTCTCTGCTAGCGGGAGCCACGAGCAGTACTTC; CDR3aa: CASSFSASGSHEQYF; abundance: once; v_gene: TRBV7-2; d_gene: TRBD2; j_gene: TRBJ2-7
CDR3nt: TGCGCCAGCAGCGCGGGGGGACAAGTCGGCGGGAGTCAGTACTTC; CDR3aa: CASSAGGQVGGSQYF; abundance: NA; v_gene: TRBV5-1; d_gene: TRBD2; j_gene: TRBJ2-7
CDR3nt: TGTGCCAGCAGTTTATATTCAGCAGGTGCCAATTCACCCCTCCACTTT; CDR3aa: CASSLYSAGANSPLHF; abundance: NA; v_gene: TRBV28; d_gene: NA; j_gene: TRBJ1-6
CDR3nt: TGTGCCAGCAGTTCTTCCGACAGGCCGCGTACTGAAGCTTTCTTT; CDR3aa: CASSSSDRPRTEAFF; abundance: NA; v_gene: TRBV27; d_gene: NA; j_gene: TRBJ1-1
CDR3nt: TGTGCCAGCACCATTATACAGGGACGGCACGAGCAGTACTTC; CDR3aa: CASTIIQGRHEQYF; abundance: few; v_gene: TRBV12-3/TRBV12-4; d_gene: NA; j_gene: TRBJ2-7
CDR3nt: TGTGCCAGCAGTGCGGGACGGCGCTATGGCTACACCTTC; CDR3aa: CASSAGRRYGYTF; abundance: few; v_gene: TRBV6-1; d_gene: NA; j_gene: TRBJ1-2
CDR3nt: TGCAGCGTTGGGCTAGCGGGAGTAGGTAAAAACATTCAGTACTTC; CDR3aa: CSVGLAGVGKNIQYF; abundance: NA; v_gene: TRBV29-1; d_gene: TRBD2; j_gene: TRBJ2-4
CDR3nt: TGTGCCAGCAGTTTGGGTAATCACAATGAGCAGTTCTTC; CDR3aa: CASSLGNHNEQFF; abundance: many; v_gene: TRBV12-3/TRBV12-4; d_gene: NA; j_gene: TRBJ2-1
CDR3nt: TGCGCCAGCAGTCAGGGGGCGAGAGATACGCAGTATTTT; CDR3aa: CASSQGARDTQYF; abundance: few; v_gene: TRBV10-2; d_gene: TRBD1; j_gene: TRBJ2-3
CDR3nt: TGCGCCAGCAGCCGGGAGGTATCCACACCCAGGGCGCAGTATTTT; CDR3aa: CASSREVSTPRAQYF; abundance: many; v_gene: TRBV5-1; d_gene: TRBD2; j_gene: TRBJ2-3
CDR3nt: TGTGCCAGCAGTCCACGGACTAGCGGATTTCAGCTGCGGAGGGACAATGAGCAGTTCTTC; CDR3aa: CASSPRTSGFQLRRDNEQFF; abundance: NA; v_gene: TRBV27; d_gene: TRBD2; j_gene: TRBJ2-1
CDR3nt: TGTGCCAGCAGCGACGGGCGGTGGAATTCTGAAAAACTGTTTTTT; CDR3aa: CASSDGRWNSEKLFF; abundance: few; v_gene: TRBV25-1; d_gene: NA; j_gene: TRBJ1-4
CDR3nt: TGCGCCAGCAGCCGTCCCCCGACGGTGAACACCGGGGAGCTGTTTTTT; CDR3aa: CASSRPPTVNTGELFF; abundance: many; v_gene: TRBV4-1; d_gene: NA; j_gene: TRBJ2-2
CDR3nt: TGCGCCAGCAGCTTGGATGCGGATAATGAAAAACTGTTTTTT; CDR3aa: CASSLDADNEKLFF; abundance: few; v_gene: TRBV5-1; d_gene: NA; j_gene: TRBJ1-4
CDR3nt: TGTGCCAGCAGCCCACCTCGGACAGGGACCTACGAGCAGTACTTC; CDR3aa: CASSPPRTGTYEQYF; abundance: few; v_gene: TRBV6-1; d_gene: TRBD1; j_gene: TRBJ2-7
CDR3nt: TGCAGTGCTAGAGCGCTAGCGGGGCCCCGGGGGAGCTCCTACAATGAGCAGTTCTTC; CDR3aa: CSARALAGPRGSSYNEQFF; abundance: few; v_gene: TRBV20-1; d_gene: TRBD2; j_gene: TRBJ2-1
CDR3nt: TGTGCCAGCAGGTTACAAGGCTCTATGAACACTGAAGCTTTCTTT; CDR3aa: CASRLQGSMNTEAFF; abundance: NA; v_gene: TRBV7-3; d_gene: NA; j_gene: TRBJ1-1